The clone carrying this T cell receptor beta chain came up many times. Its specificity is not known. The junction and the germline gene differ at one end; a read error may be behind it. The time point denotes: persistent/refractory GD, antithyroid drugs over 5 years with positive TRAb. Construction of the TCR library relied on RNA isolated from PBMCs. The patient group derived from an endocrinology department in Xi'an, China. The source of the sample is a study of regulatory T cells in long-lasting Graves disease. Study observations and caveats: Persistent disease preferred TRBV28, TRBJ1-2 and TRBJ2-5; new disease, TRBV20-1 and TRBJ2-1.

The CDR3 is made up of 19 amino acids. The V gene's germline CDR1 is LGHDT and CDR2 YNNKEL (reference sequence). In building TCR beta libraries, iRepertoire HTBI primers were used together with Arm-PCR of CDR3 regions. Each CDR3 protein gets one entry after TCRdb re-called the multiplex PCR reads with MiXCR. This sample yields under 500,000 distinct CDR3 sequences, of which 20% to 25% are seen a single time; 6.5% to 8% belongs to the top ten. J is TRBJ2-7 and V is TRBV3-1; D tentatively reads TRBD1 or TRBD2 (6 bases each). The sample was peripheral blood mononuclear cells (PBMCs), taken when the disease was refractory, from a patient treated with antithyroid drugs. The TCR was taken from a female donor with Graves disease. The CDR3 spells CASRQALTRGDGSSYEQYF. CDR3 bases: TGTGCCAGCAGGCAAGCGCTGACTAGGGGGGACGGTAGCTCCTACGAGCAGTACTTC.